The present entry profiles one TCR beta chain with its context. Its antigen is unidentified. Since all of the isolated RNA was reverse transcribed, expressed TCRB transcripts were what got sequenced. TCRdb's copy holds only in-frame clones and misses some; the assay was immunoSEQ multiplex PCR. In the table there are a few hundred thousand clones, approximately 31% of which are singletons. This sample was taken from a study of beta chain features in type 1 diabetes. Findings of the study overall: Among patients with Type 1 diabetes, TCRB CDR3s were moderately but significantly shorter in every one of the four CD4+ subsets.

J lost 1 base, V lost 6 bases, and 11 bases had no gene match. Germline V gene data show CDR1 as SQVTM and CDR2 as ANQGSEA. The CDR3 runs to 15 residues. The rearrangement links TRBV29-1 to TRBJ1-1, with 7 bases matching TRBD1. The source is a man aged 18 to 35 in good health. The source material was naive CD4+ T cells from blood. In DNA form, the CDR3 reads TGCAGCGTGACCCCACACAGGGGAGGGAACACTGAAGCTTTCTTT. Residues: CSVTPHRGGNTEAFF.